This TCR beta chain is drawn from a study of blood T cell repertoires in COVID-19 (dated by TCRdb to 2018 to 2020). Regarding the study in general: Samples covering the acute and convalescent phases of COVID-19 were provided by collaborators in the United States, Italy and Spain. The prospective study material was composed of cDNA or gDNA derived from T cells, B-cell-depleted T cells, or PBMCs. The dataset comprised deeply sampled blood TCRbeta repertoires from subjects exposed to, actively infected with, or recovered from COVID-19. A freely available public database, intended as a resource for researchers studying the immune response to SARS-CoV-2, is where the repertoires were released. Samples came from the ongoing ImmuneRACE study (first 160 participants) plus 1,254 subjects from 6 global collaborators. A de-identified subject ID, COVID-19 status, age in years and sex were almost always included in the sample metadata. Where available, HLA class I and class II types were obtained from metadata supplied by the sample provider rather than from assay-based typing.

In regard to this clone: Its antigen target is currently unknown. Within one base of it there is no much larger clone, and no base qualities were kept.

Each collaborating institution followed its own protocols to collect whole blood in K2EDTA tubes. For TCRbeta analysis, collaborators shipped samples in one of three forms: frozen whole blood, isolated PBMCs, or DNA extracted from either of those sample types. TCRbeta CDR3 regions were amplified from genomic DNA by means of the immunoSEQ Assay, a bias-controlled multiplex PCR. The paper's processing steps were these. Within the assay, amplification of reference gene primers was used to estimate how many nucleated cells each sample contained. To quantify the absolute abundance of each unique TCRbeta CDR3 rearrangement, sequence reads were collapsed and filtered. For each sample, productive Simpson clonality was calculated by taking the square root of Simpson's diversity index across productive rearrangements. Held by TCRdb, this immuneACCESS table contains in-frame sequences only and omits some clones. Under half of the omission traces to an unresolved V gene where checked; the cause of the rest is unknown. D and trimming come from the DNA, and the V and J calls and clone size come from that table. This sample gives fewer than 300,000 clones in total; around four fifths of them show up just once. The ten most abundant clones make up about 5.7% of the sample.

The study at large found these results: Clinical and demographic metadata were provided uncurated, with the amount varying by source and participant.

The germline V and J ends show losses of 4 bases and 7 bases respectively, and no gene match explains 13 bases of the junction. There are 17 amino acids in the CDR3, from cysteine to phenylalanine inclusive. Of all the DNA, just the CDR3 is kept, 51 bases in frame from base 1. CDR1 and CDR2 are read off the germline V gene as KGHDR and SFDVKD. The chain is assembled from TRBV24-1 and TRBJ2-1; 9 nucleotides in the junction match TRBD2. The sequenced material came from peripheral blood. The clonotype originates from a man older than 75 with acute or convalescent COVID-19. The sequence in DNA is TGTGCCACCAGTGACCCAATCGGGGCGGGGGGGGAAAATGAGCAGTTCTTC. This yields the protein CATSDPIGAGGENEQFF.